This T cell receptor (beta chain) was obtained from a study of shared clonotypes between healthy human individuals (TCRdb year 2020). Notes on the research overall: A couple of women and three men aged 18 to 49 years were included in the cohort. For each donor, three plates each were used for CD4 naive and CD4 memory, two plates were used for CD8 naive, and one plate was used for CD8 memory. The study deeply sequenced blood TCR repertoires of about five healthy adults to estimate repertoire size and the extent of clonotype sharing between individuals. Leukapheresis yielded between about 0.85 and 10 billion PBMCs per donor. To increase sequencing depth and limit assay-specific biases, different laboratories used diverse techniques to prepare libraries and sequence TCR repertoires. Study-wide findings and limitations: Incomplete sequencing was indicated by rarefaction of sorted-subset datasets, despite the large sequencing depth. Naive subsets generally had larger estimated clonotype richness than memory subsets did. Compared with non-shared clonotypes, clonotypes shared by all four sorted-subset donors had higher generation probabilities. Because the study included a small number of donors, the genetic and exposure-history diversity represented was limited. Sampling was limited to blood, and TCR repertoires in tissue likely differ from TCR repertoires in blood. Based on pairwise subsampling, the degree of clonotype sharing among donors was expected to be affected by sequencing depth. Across a few donors, approximately 5% of naive CD4, 3% to 4% of naive CD8, 2% to 2.5% of memory CD4, and 0.3% to 0.45% of memory CD8 clonotypes were shared.

On this clone itself: There is no known antigen for this receptor. Nothing much larger sits one base from this clone, and base qualities are not available.

The CDR3 runs 15 amino acids, cysteine and phenylalanine included. The entry retains the CDR3 DNA only, 45 bases that are in frame from base 1. Here V drops 2 bases and J drops 4 bases, and the junction holds 7 bases not matched to any gene. The CDR1 and CDR2 encoded by the germline V gene (reference sequence) are SGHNT and YYREEE. The donors were healthy, HIV-negative adults with no recently reported acute infections or vaccinations. Every donor was a Caucasian adult living in Nashville, Tennessee, USA. CD4+ T cells were enriched through magnetic negative selection, after which naive cells were positively selected on CD45RA and the remaining negative fraction served as the memory subset. Blood was obtained by leukapheresis, after which PBMCs were separated by Ficoll-Histopaque density gradient centrifugation and cryopreserved in liquid nitrogen vapor phase. Analytical flow cytometry was used to check the purity and quantity of each magnetically sorted T cell population. From each sorted fraction, genomic DNA was isolated and quantified by UV absorbance on a Nanodrop 2000c.

Using the deep immunoSEQ assay, multiplex PCR amplified TCR CDR3 regions from genomic DNA. For each cell subset, the extracted genomic DNA was distributed evenly across all wells of several immunoSEQ 96-well plates, and each plate served as one replicate. Each replicate PCR for sorted subsets received around 210 ng genomic DNA, equal to 28,000 or so T cell genomes. Purified libraries were quantified with a Qubit 3.0 fluorometer, sized on a Bioanalyzer 2100, and re-quantified with the KAPA Library Quantification kit. A separate single-read 150-cycle Illumina NextSeq 550 flow cell was used to sequence each immunoSEQ 96-well plate. Concerning the study's data processing: Because the immunoSEQ output held only junctional sequences and lacked quality scores, the filtering could not match the filtering applied to full-length reads. Sequences were annotated with PyIR, a Python wrapper for IgBLAST v1.9, and V/J genes and CDR3 were assigned using IMGT germline references. Reads were removed for weak V/J assignments (E-value above 1e-6), missing CDR3, stop codons, out-of-frame junctions, or ambiguous translated residues. A V3J clonotype was defined by an identical inferred V gene, J gene, and CDR3 amino acid sequence. The percentage overlap between two repertoires was calculated by dividing the number of shared unique clonotypes by the size of the smaller repertoire. RTK rarefaction, the Chao1 estimator, and Recon v2.1 estimates of unobserved clonotypes were used to assess repertoire richness. OLGA was used to compute generation probabilities for all TCRbeta clonotypes that the gDNA method yielded from several donors. In its TCRdb copy, this immuneACCESS table keeps in-frame sequences only and misses some clones. Where compared with another copy, unresolved V genes explain less than half of these, and the others have no known cause. V and J calls and clone size are as listed in that table; D and trimming were resolved from the DNA. The sample includes 1 million to 1.3 million clones, with roughly 74% observed a single time. The ten largest clones represent around 0.61% of the sample.

The chain is assembled from TRBV5-4 and TRBJ2-3; 7 of the junction bases match TRBD2. The sequenced sample was memory CD4+ T cells from PBMCs. The label giving this sample's cell subset or site can be read as: CD45RA-negative fraction. This clonotype originated in a young man in good health. Some clones in this sample may be carry-over from other donors' samples. Read as DNA, the sequence is TGTGCCAGCAGCTTCCGGCGGGGGAATTCAGATACGCAGTATTTT. Its amino acids are CASSFRRGNSDTQYF.